The present entry profiles one T cell receptor beta chain with its context. Antigen: not known. As for time point: baseline, week 1 (first vaccination visit). Treatment indicated: pre-vaccination baseline after standard-of-care therapy. Each tumor in the donors was a new WHO grade 3 or 4 astrocytoma, IDH1-mutant and ATRX-lost. The source of the sample is a study of a mutant IDH1 vaccine in newly diagnosed glioma. At the level of the study: Treated patients, averaging roughly 40 years, were roughly 60% male and roughly 38% female. Those enrolled had earlier been treated with radiotherapy, temozolomide, or both, mostly both. Study-level findings and limits: With respect to changes in top peripheral T cell clonotypes, pseudoprogression seemed unrelated.

TCRdb keeps only in-frame clones here, not all; method: immunoSEQ multiplex PCR. The table has some 87,000 clones, around three quarters seen once. There are 17 residues in the CDR3. Trimming took 6 bases from V and 4 from J; bases not matched to a gene: 11. CDR1 is MNHEY, CDR2 SMNVEV, per germline (reference sequence). The chain combines TRBV27 with TRBJ2-1, with 11 bases fitting TRBD2. This sample comprised PBMCs, obtained from a glioma patient treated with radiotherapy, temozolomide or both. This receptor was taken from a man aged 35 to 55 with glioma. This chain's CDR3 is CASSKTSGATFYNEQFF. DNA for the CDR3: TGTGCCAGCAGCAAGACTAGCGGGGCGACCTTTTACAATGAGCAGTTCTTC.